This TCR beta chain appears in the sequencing data of a study of T cell repertoires in cytomegalovirus infection. Study-level background: It can be stated that public TCR beta signatures indicated CMV infection as well as a matching HLA type. Notes on the study in general: It was HLA-C-restricted CMV-specific TCR beta clonotypes that dominated the response ex vivo. Identification of carriers of CMV plus the relevant HLA was achieved through cumulative public TCR beta family frequency.

This clonotype has only a few counts. Its antigen is unidentified. The CDR3 extends over 17 amino acids. Trimming at V came to 3 bases and at J to 4 bases, leaving 7 bases not matched to a gene. Germline CDR1 MNHEY, CDR2 SMNVEV (reference sequence). In TCRdb, the reads were re-called with MiXCR into one record per CDR3 protein. This sample yields about 320,000 distinct CDR3 sequences, of which approximately 9.5% are seen a single time; 3.5% to 4.5% belongs to the top ten. The V and J genes are TRBV27 and TRBJ2-7, with 15 nucleotides matching TRBD2. This receptor was obtained from a human donor in good health (CMV status not recorded). Some clones in this sample may be carry-over from other donors' samples. Sequenced material: PBMCs. CDR3 in amino acids: CASSFGTSGRIIYEQYF. In DNA form, the CDR3 reads TGTGCCAGCAGTTTCGGGACTAGCGGGAGGATTATATACGAGCAGTACTTC.